This T cell receptor (beta chain) was captured in a study of control samples from healthy donors and cancer patients. In this sample, this clone turned up a few times. Libraries were prepared by immunoSEQ multiplex PCR; TCRdb keeps only in-frame clonotypes and omits some of them. In the table there are about 85,000 clones, 90% of which are singletons. The CDR3 is 14 amino acids. J lost 1 base, V lost 2 bases, and 2 bases had no gene match. CDR1 MNHNY and CDR2 SVGAGI come from the germline V gene (reference sequence). Sequencing was done on a sample of blood. The chain joins TRBV6-6 to TRBJ2-7; 7 nucleotides align to TRBD1. The TCR comes from a woman aged 18-29 years in good health. CDR3: CASSYETGSYEQYF. The DNA of the CDR3 is TGTGCCAGCAGTTACGAGACAGGGTCCTACGAGCAGTACTTC.